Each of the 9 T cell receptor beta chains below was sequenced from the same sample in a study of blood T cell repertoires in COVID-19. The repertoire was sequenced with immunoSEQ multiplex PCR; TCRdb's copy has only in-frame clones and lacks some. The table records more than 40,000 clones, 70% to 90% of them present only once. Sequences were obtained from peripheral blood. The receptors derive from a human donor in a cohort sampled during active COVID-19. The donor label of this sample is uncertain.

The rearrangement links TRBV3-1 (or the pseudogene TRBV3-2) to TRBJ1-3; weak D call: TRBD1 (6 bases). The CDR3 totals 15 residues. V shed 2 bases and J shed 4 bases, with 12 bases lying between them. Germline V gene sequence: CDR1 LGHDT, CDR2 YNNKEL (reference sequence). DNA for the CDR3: TGTGCCAGCAGCCAAACCACAGGGCTAGGAAACACCATATATTTT. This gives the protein CASSQTTGLGNTIYF.

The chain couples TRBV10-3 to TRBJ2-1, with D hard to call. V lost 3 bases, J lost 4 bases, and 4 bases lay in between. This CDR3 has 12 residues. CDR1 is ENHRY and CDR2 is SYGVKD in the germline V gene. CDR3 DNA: TGTGCCATCAGTGACAGTTACAATGAGCAGTTCTTC. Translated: CAISDSYNEQFF.

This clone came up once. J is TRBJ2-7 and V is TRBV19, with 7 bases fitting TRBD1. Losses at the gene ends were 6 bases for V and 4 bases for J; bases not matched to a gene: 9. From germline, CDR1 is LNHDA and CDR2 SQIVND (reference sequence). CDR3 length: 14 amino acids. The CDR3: CASSRWTGEYEQYF. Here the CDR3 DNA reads TGTGCCAGTAGCCGTTGGACAGGCGAATACGAGCAGTACTTC.

The CDR3 protein is CASSLVAGGTGNTIYF. CDR3 nucleotides: TGTGCCAGCAGCTTGGTTGCAGGGGGCACTGGAAACACCATATATTTT. J is TRBJ1-3 and V is TRBV5-4, with 8 positions matching TRBD1. The CDR3 runs 16 residues. Germline V CDR1 and CDR2: SGHNT, YYREEE (reference sequence). V shed 0 bases, J shed 2 bases, and the junction held 4 bases outside the gene matches.

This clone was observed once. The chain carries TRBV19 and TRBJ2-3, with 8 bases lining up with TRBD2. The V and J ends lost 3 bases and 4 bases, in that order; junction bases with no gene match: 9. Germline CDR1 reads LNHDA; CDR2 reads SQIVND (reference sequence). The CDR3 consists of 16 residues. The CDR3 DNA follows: TGTGCCAGTAGTATCGGGCGGGGGGCTGTAGCAGATACGCAGTATTTT. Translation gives CASSIGRGAVADTQYF.

Here the CDR3 reads CASSSNSGISSYEQYF. CDR3 nucleotide sequence: TGTGCCAGCAGCTCAAATAGCGGGATAAGCTCCTACGAGCAGTACTTC. The V gene is TRBV11-2, the J gene TRBJ2-7; 8 bases map to TRBD2. CDR1 SGHAT and CDR2 FQNNGV come from the germline V gene. The CDR3 spans 16 residues. With 4 bases clipped from V and 0 bases from J, the junction kept 8 bases outside the gene matches.

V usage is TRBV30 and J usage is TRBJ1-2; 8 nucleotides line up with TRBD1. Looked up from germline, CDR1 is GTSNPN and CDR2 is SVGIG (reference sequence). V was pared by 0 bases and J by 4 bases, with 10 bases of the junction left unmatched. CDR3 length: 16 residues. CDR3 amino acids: CAWSVLGDRRTYGYTF. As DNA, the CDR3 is TGTGCCTGGAGTGTATTGGGGGACAGGAGAACCTATGGCTACACCTTC.

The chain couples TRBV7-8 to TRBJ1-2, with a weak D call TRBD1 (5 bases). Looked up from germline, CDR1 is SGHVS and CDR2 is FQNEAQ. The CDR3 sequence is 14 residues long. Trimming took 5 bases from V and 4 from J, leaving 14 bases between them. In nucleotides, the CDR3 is TGTGCCAGCAGCACGCCGGGACTTAGCTATGGCTACACCTTC. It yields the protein CASSTPGLSYGYTF.

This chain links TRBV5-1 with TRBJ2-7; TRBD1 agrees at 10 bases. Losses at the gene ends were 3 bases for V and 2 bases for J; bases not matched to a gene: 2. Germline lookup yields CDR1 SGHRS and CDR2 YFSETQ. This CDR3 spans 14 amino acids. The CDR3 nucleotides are TGCGCCAGCAGCTGGGGGACAGGGGCCTACGAGCAGTACTTC. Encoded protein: CASSWGTGAYEQYF.